A single sample is the source of the 11 T cell receptor beta chains below, sequenced in a study of CD8 T cells in ankylosing spondylitis. TCRdb redid the calling of the 5' RACE reads with MiXCR, one entry per CDR3 protein. The data contain fewer than 150,000 distinct CDR3 sequences, about 6.7% of them seen just once; the ten biggest clones take up 9.5% to 15%. Sequencing was carried out using blood, either unsorted or a sorted T cell fraction (not recorded which). These receptors originate from a female donor with ankylosing spondylitis or in good health (not recorded which).

The sample holds many counts of this clonotype. The chain is built from TRBV10-3 and TRBJ1-1; 10 bases match TRBD1. The CDR3 covers 15 residues. The ends lost 6 bases at V and 0 bases at J; junction bases unmatched: 4. Germline assignment: CDR1 ENHRY and CDR2 SYGVKD. This chain's CDR3 is CAIRFDRGLNTEAFF. DNA for the CDR3: TGTGCCATCAGATTCGACAGGGGGCTGAACACTGAAGCTTTCTTT.

This clonotype was observed at least ten times. The V gene is TRBV7-8, the J gene TRBJ2-7, with TRBD2 matching over 10 bases. The trim removed 6 bases at V and 6 bases at J, leaving 11 bases unmatched. The CDR3 extends over 15 amino acids. The V gene's germline CDR1 is SGHVS and CDR2 FQNEAQ. This CDR3 is CASSRVAGGTLEQYF. The CDR3 nucleotides are TGTGCCAGCAGTCGAGTAGCGGGGGGCACACTCGAGCAGTACTTC.

This clonotype turned up a few times. The chain carries TRBV4-1 and TRBJ1-3, with D possibly being TRBD1 (6 bases). Germline V gives CDR1 MGHRA, CDR2 YSYEKL. This CDR3 is built from 15 residues. Trimming cost V 5 bases and J 0 bases, with 11 bases left between them. As DNA, the CDR3 is TGCGCCAGCAGCAGGACAGTCACCTCTGGAAACACCATATATTTT. Its translation: CASSRTVTSGNTIYF.

This clonotype was counted at least ten times. V gene TRBV6-2 or TRBV6-3 combines with J gene TRBJ2-1; TRBD2 matches at 8 bases. Germline lookup yields CDR1 MNHEY and CDR2 SVGEGT. This CDR3 has 18 residues. V lost 0 bases to trimming and J lost 0 bases; unmatched junction nucleotides: 7. The CDR3 loop reads CASSYSHSGALSYNEQFF. The CDR3 DNA follows: TGTGCCAGCAGTTACTCGCATAGCGGGGCGCTCTCCTACAATGAGCAGTTCTTC.

At least ten counts were recorded for this clonotype. The chain links TRBV18 to TRBJ2-7; 7 nucleotides align to TRBD1. The CDR3 is 17 residues long. The junction had 11 bases not matched to a gene; V was cut back by 3 bases and J by 0 bases. Germline V gene sequence: CDR1 KGHSH, CDR2 LQKENI. In DNA form, the CDR3 reads TGTGCCAGCTCACCCCCGGGACAGAAATCGAGCTCCTACGAGCAGTACTTC. Translated: CASSPPGQKSSSYEQYF. Using reference TRBV18 and TRBJ2-7 for the parts outside the CDR3, the full variable domain is NAGVMQNPRHLVRRRGQEARLRCSPMKGHSHVYWYRQLPEEGLKFMVYLQKENIIDESGMPKERFSAEFPKEGPSILRIQQVVRGDSAAYFCASSPPGQKSSSYEQYFGPGTRLTVT.

This clonotype was seen many times. The chain links TRBV20-1 to TRBJ2-1, with TRBD2 identical over 10 bases. The CDR3 consists of 16 residues. Germline trimming cut 3 bases from V and 5 bases from J; bases unmatched to any gene: 10. Germline loops: CDR1 DFQATT, CDR2 SNEGSKA (reference sequence). In nucleotides, the CDR3 is TGCAGTGCTAGGGTGACTTCTAGCGGGGGCCACAATGAGCAGTTCTTC. This codes for CSARVTSSGGHNEQFF.

The rearrangement links TRBV7-8 to TRBJ2-7; TRBD2 aligns across 7 bases. The CDR3 spans 16 residues. The trim removed 2 bases at V and 0 bases at J, leaving 7 bases unmatched. Germline CDR1 is SGHVS and CDR2 is FQNEAQ. The CDR3 is CASSLLPWGGSYEQYF. The CDR3 bases are TGTGCCAGCAGCTTATTGCCGTGGGGGGGCTCCTACGAGCAGTACTTC. Full variable domain (missing parts from reference TRBV7-8 and TRBJ2-7): GAGVSQSPRYKVAKRGQDVALRCDPISGHVSLFWYQQALGQGPEFLTYFQNEAQLDKSGLPSDRFFAERPEGSVSTLKIQRTQQEDSAVYLCASSLLPWGGSYEQYFGPGTRLTVT.

Many counts were recorded for this clonotype. The V and J genes are TRBV10-3 and TRBJ1-6, with 12 positions matching TRBD1. This CDR3 is built from 14 residues. The V gene end was trimmed by 11 bases and the J gene end by 9 bases; junction bases not matched to a gene: 8. Germline V gives CDR1 ENHRY, CDR2 SYGVKD. CDR3 in amino acids: CAAKGQGAGSPLHF. In nucleotides, the CDR3 is TGTGCCGCCAAGGGACAGGGGGCGGGTTCACCCCTCCACTTT.

The table lists this clonotype with many counts. The CDR3 sequence is CASGIGGTEAFF. The CDR3 region has the DNA TGTGCTAGTGGTATCGGGGGTACTGAAGCTTTCTTT. This chain connects TRBV12-5 to TRBJ1-1, with a weak D call TRBD1 (5 bases). The V and J ends lost 5 bases and 5 bases respectively, with 9 bases between them. The CDR3 totals 12 residues. The germline V gene has CDR1 LGHNT and CDR2 FRNRAP.

This clonotype was observed a few times. The V call is TRBV20-1, the J call TRBJ1-5, with 9 bases identical to TRBD1. CDR3 length: 15 amino acids. Trimming at V came to 1 base and at J to 3 bases, leaving 4 bases not matched to a gene. The germline gives CDR1 DFQATT, CDR2 SNEGSKA (reference sequence). The CDR3 DNA reads TGCAGTGCTAGAGGGGGACAGGGCTTCAATCAGCCCCAGCATTTT. As protein: CSARGGQGFNQPQHF.

CDR3 residues: CSAPGTGGRNTEAFF. DNA for the CDR3: TGCAGTGCTCCCGGGACAGGGGGCCGGAACACTGAAGCTTTCTTT. The chain employs TRBV20-1 and TRBJ1-1; 12 nucleotides match TRBD1. Trimming cost V 5 bases and J 1 base; bases outside gene matches: 5. Germline CDR1 and CDR2: DFQATT and SNEGSKA (reference sequence). The length of the CDR3 is 15 residues.